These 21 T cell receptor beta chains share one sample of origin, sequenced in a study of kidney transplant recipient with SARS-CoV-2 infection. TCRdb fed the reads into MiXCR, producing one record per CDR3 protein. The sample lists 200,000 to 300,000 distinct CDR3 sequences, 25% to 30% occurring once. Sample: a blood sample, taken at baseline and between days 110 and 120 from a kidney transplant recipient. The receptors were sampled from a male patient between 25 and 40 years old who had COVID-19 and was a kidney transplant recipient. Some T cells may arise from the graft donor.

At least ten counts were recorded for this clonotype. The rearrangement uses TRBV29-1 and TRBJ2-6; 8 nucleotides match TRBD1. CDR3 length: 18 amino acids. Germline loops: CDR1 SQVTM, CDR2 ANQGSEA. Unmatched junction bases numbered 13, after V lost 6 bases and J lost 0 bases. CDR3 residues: CSVRGSGTGLSGANVLTF. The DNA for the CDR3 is TGCAGCGTAAGGGGTTCCGGGACAGGCCTCTCTGGGGCCAACGTCCTGACTTTC.

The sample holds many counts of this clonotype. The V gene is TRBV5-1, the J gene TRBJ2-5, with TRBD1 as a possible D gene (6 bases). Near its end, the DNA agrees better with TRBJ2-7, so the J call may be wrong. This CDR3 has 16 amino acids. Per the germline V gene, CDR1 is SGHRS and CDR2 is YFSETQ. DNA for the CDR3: TGCGCCAGCACCTTCTGGACAGACCAACCAACCTACGAGCAGTACTTC. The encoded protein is CASTFWTDQPTYEQYF.

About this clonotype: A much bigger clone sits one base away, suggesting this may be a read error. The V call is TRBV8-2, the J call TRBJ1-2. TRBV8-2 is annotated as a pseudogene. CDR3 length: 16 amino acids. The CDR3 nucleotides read TGTGGCAATCATTTGTCTGATAGCCGAAAGACCTATGGCTACACCTTC. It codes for CGNHLSDSRKTYGYTF.

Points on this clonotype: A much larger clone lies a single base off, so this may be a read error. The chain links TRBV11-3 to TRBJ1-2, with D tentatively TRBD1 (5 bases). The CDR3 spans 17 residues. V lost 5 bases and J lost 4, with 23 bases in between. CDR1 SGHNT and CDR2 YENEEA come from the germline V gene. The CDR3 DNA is TGTGCCAGCAGCAAAGGGACCGATCTCGGAAAGACCTATGGCTACACCTTC. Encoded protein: CASSKGTDLGKTYGYTF.

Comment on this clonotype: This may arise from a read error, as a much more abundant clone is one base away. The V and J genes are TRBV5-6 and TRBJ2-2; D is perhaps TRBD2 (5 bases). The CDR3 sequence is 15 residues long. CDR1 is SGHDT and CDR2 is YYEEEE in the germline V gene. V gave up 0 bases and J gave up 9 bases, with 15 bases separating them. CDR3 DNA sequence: TGTGCCAGCAGCTTGGTACTAGTGGCCTCCCGGGAGCTGTTTTTT. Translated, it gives CASSLVLVASRELFF.

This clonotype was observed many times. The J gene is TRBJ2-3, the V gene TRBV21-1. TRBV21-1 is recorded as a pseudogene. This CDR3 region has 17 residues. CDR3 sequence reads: CASSHSVATVMQDTQYF. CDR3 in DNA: TGTGCCAGCAGTCATTCTGTAGCTACAGTCATGCAAGATACGCAGTATTTT.

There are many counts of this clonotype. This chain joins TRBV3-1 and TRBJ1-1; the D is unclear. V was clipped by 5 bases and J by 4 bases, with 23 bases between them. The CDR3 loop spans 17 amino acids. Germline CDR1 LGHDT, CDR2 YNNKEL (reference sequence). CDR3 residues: CASSWVVPISIRTEAFF. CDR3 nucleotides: TGTGCCAGCAGCTGGGTTGTTCCCATTTCAATTCGCACTGAAGCTTTCTTT.

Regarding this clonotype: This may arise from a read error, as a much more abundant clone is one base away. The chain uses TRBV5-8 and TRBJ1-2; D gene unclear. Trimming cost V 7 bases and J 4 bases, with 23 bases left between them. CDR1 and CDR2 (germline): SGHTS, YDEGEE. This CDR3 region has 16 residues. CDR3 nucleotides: TGTGCCAGCTGGGTCCGTTATCCACGAAAGACCTATGGCTACACCTTC. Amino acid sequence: CASWVRYPRKTYGYTF.

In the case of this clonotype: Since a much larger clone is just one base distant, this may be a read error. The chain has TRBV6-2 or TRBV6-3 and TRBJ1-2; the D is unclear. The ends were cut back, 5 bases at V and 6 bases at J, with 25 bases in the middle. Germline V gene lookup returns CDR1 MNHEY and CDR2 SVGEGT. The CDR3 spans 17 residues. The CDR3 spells CASSRETCIGKTHGYTF. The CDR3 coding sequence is TGTGCCAGCAGTCGGGAAACCTGCATCGGAAAGACCCATGGCTACACCTTC.

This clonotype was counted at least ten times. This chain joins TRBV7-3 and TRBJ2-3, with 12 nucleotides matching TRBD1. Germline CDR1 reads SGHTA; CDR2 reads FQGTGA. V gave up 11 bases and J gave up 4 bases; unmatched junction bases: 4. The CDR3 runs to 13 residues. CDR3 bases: TGTGCCGAATGGGACAGGGGGCCAGATACGCAGTATTTT. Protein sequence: CAEWDRGPDTQYF.

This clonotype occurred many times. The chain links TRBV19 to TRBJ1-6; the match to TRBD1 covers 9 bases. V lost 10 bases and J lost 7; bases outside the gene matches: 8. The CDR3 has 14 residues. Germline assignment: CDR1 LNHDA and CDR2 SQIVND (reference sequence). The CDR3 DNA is TGTGCCACCTCCACAGGGGGCAGGAATTCACCCCTCCACTTT. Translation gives CATSTGGRNSPLHF.

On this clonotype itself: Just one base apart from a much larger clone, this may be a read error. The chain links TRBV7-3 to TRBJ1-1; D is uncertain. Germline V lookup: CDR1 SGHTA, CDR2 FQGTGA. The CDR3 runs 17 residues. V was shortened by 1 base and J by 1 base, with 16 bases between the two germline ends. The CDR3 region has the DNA TGTGCCAGCAGCTTAATGGACCCAGGCGAGGGGAACACTGAAGCTTTCTTT. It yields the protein CASSLMDPGEGNTEAFF.

CDR3 DNA: TGCGCCAGCGGCGAACCGGGACTAGCGGGCTACAATGAGCAGTTCTTC. This sequence encodes CASGEPGLAGYNEQFF. This rearrangement joins TRBV5-1 to TRBJ2-1; 12 bases line up with TRBD2. The CDR3 sequence is 16 residues long. Trimming at V came to 7 bases and at J to 3 bases, leaving 8 bases not matched to a gene. The germline gives CDR1 SGHRS, CDR2 YFSETQ.

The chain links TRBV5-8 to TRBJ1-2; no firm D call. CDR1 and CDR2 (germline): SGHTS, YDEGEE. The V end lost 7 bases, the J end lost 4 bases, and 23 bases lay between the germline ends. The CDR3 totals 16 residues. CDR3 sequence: CASPYHHPRKIYGYTF. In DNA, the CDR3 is TGTGCCAGCCCTTATCATCATCCACGAAAGATCTATGGCTACACCTTC.

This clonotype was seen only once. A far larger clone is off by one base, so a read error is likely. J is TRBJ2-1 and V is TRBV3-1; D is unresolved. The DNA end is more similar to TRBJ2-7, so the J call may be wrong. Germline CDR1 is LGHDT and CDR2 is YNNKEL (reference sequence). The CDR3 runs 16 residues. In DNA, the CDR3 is TGTGCCAGCAGCCAAGATGAAGAAGCTCTCTCCTACAAGCAGTACTTC. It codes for CASSQDEEALSYKQYF.

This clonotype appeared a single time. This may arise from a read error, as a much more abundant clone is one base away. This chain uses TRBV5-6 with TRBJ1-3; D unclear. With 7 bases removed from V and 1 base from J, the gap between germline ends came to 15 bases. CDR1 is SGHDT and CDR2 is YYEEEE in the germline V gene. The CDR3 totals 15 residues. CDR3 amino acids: CASLLTRGSGNTIYF. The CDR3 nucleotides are TGTGCCAGCCTCCTGACCCGGGGATCTGGAAACACCATATATTTT.

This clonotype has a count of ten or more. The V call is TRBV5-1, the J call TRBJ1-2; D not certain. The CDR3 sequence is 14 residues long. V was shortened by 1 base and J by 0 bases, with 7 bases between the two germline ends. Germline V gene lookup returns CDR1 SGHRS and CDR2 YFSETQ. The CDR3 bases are TGCGCCAGCAGCTTGACCGGAGCTAACTATGGCTACACCTTC. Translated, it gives CASSLTGANYGYTF.

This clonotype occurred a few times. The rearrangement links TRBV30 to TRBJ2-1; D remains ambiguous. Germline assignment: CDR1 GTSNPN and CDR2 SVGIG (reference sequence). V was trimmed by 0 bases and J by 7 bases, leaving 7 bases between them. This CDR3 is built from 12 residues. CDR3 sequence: CAWSVPHNEQFF. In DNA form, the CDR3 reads TGTGCCTGGAGTGTACCCCATAATGAGCAGTTCTTC.

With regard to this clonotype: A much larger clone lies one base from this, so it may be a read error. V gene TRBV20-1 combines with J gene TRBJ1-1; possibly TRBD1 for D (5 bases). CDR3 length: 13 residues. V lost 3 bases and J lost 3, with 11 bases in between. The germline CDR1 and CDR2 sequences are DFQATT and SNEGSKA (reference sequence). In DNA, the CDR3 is TGCAGTGCTAGTGCGGGGCGGGACACTGAAGCTTTCTTT. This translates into CSASAGRDTEAFF.

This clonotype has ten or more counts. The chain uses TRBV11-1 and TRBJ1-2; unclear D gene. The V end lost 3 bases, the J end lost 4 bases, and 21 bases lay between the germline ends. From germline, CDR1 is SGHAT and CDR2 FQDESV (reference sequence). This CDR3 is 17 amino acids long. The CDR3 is CASSLGLKAGKTYGYTF. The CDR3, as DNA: TGTGCCAGCAGCTTGGGTCTTAAGGCTGGAAAGACCTATGGCTACACCTTC.

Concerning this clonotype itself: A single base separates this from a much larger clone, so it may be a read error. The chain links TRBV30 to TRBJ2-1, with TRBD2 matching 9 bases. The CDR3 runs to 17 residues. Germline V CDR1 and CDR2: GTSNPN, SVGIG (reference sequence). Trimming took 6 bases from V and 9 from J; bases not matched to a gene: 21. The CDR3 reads CACPRGGTSPYVGEQFF. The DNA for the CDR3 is TGTGCCTGCCCCAGGGGGGGGACTAGCCCCTATGTTGGTGAGCAGTTCTTC.